This T cell receptor beta chain was captured by sequencing in a study of T cells after yellow fever vaccination. The CDR3 covers 18 residues. The V segment lost 7 bases and the J segment 7 bases; nucleotides outside the gene matches: 16. Germline assignment: CDR1 MNHEY and CDR2 SVGEGT. TCRdb analysed the 5' RACE reads with MiXCR anew, one entry per CDR3 protein. This sample has more than 95,000 distinct CDR3 sequences, with under 8.5% found just once. In its sample, this clonotype was seen many times. Its antigen is as yet unknown. General observations from the study: Detected again after the booster were most primary-vaccination clones, at about 96% CD4 and approximately 90% CD8. It was a small share of clonotypes that appeared in both CD4 and CD8 compartments.

Here the sequenced sample was CD4+ T cells sorted from PBMCs, taken about 10 days after the first yellow fever vaccination. V is TRBV6-2 or TRBV6-3 and J is TRBJ2-1; the match to TRBD2 covers 13 bases. The clonotype was recovered from a man between 18 and 35 years old who received the YFV17D yellow fever vaccine. CDR3 residues: CASIWRLAGGGERNEQFF. The CDR3 region has the DNA TGTGCCAGCATCTGGCGACTAGCGGGGGGCGGAGAGAGGAATGAGCAGTTCTTC.